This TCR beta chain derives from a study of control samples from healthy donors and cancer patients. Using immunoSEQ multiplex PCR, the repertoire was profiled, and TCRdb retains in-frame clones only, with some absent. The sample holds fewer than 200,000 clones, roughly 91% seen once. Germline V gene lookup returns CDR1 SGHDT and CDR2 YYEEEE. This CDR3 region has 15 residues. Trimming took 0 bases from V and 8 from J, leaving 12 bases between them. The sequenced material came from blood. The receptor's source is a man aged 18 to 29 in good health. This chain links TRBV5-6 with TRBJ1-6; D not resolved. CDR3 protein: CASSLESGVDSPLHF. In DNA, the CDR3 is TGTGCCAGCAGCTTGGAAAGTGGGGTCGATTCACCCCTCCACTTT.